This T cell receptor beta chain was sequenced during a study of blood T cell repertoires in COVID-19. About the research overall: The samples span acute and convalescent COVID-19 from the United States, Italy and Spain. PBMCs, B-cell-depleted T cells, or T cells provided the cDNA or gDNA that made up the material.

It was during active infection that Seattle patients were enrolled and then longitudinally followed. Authors' processing steps: For nucleated cells, counts were estimated from reference gene primer amplification. TCRdb keeps only in-frame clones here, not all; method: immunoSEQ multiplex PCR. The DNA was the basis for D and trimming; V, J and clone size are from that table. This sample carries under 250,000 clones, roughly 82% of them seen once, and the ten largest clones take roughly 6.2%. The CDR3 covers 15 residues. The V and J ends lost 1 base and 0 bases respectively, with 8 bases between them. Germline lookup yields CDR1 SGHRS and CDR2 YFSETQ.

V usage is TRBV5-1 and J usage is TRBJ2-1; D not certain. Sequenced input: peripheral blood. The clonotype originates from a woman aged 80 or over with COVID-19, enrolled during active disease. The CDR3 here is CASSLQTGSYNEQFF. Here the CDR3 DNA reads TGCGCCAGCAGCTTGCAAACGGGCTCCTACAATGAGCAGTTCTTC.